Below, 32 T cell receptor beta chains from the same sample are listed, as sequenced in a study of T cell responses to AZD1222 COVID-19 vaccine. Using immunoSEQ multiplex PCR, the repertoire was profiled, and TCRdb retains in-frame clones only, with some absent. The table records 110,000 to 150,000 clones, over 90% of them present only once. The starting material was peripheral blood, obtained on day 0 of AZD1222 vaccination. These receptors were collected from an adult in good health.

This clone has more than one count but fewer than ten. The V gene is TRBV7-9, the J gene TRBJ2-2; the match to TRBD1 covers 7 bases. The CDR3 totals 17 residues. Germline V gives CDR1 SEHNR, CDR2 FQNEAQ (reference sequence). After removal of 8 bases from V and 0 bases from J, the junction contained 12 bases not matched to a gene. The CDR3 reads CASPGTVSTANTGELFF. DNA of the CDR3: TGTGCCAGCCCAGGGACAGTTTCGACCGCGAACACCGGGGAGCTGTTTTTT.

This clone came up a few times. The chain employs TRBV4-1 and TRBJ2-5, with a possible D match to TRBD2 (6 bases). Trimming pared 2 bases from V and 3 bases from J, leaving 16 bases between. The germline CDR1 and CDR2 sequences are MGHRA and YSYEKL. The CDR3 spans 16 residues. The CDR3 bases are TGCGCCAGCAGCCAATCAGCGGGTCGCCTGGAAGAGACCCAGTACTTC. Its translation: CASSQSAGRLEETQYF.

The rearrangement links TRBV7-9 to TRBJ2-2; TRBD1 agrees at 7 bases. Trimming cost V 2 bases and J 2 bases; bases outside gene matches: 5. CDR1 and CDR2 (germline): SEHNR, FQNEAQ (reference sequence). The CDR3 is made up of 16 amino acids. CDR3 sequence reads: CASSLKRTGNTGELFF. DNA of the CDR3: TGTGCCAGCAGCTTAAAGAGGACAGGAAACACCGGGGAGCTGTTTTTT.

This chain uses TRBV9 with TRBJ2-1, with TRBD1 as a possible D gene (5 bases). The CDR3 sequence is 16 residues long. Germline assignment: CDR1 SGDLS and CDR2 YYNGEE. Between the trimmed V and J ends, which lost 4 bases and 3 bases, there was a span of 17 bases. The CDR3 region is CASSPHPTGIYNEQFF. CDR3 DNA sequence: TGTGCCAGCAGCCCCCATCCCACAGGTATCTACAATGAGCAGTTCTTC. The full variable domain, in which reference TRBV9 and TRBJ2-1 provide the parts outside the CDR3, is DSGVTQTPKHLITATGQRVTLRCSPRSGDLSVYWYQQSLDQGLQFLIQYYNGEERAKGNILERFSAQQFPDLHSELNLSSLELGDSALYFCASSPHPTGIYNEQFFGPGTRLTVL.

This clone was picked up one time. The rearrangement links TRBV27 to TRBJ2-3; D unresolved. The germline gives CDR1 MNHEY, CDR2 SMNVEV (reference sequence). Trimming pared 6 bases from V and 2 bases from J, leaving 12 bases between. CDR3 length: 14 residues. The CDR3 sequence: CASSHAASTDTQYF. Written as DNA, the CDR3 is TGTGCCAGCAGCCACGCAGCCTCCACAGATACGCAGTATTTT.

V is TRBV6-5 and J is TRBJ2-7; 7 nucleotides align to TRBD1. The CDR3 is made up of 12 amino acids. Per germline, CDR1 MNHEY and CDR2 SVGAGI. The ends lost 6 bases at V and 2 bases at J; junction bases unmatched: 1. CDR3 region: CASRTGTYEQYF. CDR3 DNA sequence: TGTGCCAGCAGGACAGGGACCTACGAGCAGTACTTC.

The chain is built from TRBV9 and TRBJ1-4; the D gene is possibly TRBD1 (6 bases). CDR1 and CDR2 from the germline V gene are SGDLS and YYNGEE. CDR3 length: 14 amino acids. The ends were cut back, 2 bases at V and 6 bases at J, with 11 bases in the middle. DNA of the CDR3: TGTGCCAGCAGCGTCAGGGGCTCCTATGAAAAACTGTTTTTT. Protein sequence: CASSVRGSYEKLFF.

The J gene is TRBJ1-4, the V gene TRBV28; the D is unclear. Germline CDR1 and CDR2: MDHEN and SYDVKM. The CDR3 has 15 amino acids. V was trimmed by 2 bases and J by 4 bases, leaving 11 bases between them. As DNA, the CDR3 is TGTGCCAGCAGTTTAGGTCCGGGATTTAATGAAAAACTGTTTTTT. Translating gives CASSLGPGFNEKLFF.

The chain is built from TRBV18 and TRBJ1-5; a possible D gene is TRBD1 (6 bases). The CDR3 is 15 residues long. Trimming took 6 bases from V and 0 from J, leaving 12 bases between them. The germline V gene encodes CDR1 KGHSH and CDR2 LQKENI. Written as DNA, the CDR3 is TGTGCCAGCTCTACCACAGGGAATAGCAATCAGCCCCAGCATTTT. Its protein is CASSTTGNSNQPQHF. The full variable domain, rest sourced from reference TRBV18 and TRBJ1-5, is NAGVMQNPRHLVRRRGQEARLRCSPMKGHSHVYWYRQLPEEGLKFMVYLQKENIIDESGMPKERFSAEFPKEGPSILRIQQVVRGDSAAYFCASSTTGNSNQPQHFGDGTRLSIL.

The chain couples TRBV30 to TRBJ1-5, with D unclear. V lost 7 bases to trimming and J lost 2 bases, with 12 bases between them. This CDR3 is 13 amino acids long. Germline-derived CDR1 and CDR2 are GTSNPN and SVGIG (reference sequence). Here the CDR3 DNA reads TGTGCCTCCAGCCCAGAGGGCAATCAGCCCCAGCATTTT. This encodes CASSPEGNQPQHF.

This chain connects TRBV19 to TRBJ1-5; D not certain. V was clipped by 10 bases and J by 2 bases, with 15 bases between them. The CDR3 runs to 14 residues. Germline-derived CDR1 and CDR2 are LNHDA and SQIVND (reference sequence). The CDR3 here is CATLSGDRNQPQHF. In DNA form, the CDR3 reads TGTGCCACCCTGTCCGGAGATCGCAATCAGCCCCAGCATTTT.

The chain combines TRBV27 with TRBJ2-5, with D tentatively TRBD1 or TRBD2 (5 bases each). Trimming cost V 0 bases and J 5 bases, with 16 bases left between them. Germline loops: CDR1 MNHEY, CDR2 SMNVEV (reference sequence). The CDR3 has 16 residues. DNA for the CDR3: TGTGCCAGCAGTTTATCGTTCGGGACCGGTCTGGAGACCCAGTACTTC. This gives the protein CASSLSFGTGLETQYF.

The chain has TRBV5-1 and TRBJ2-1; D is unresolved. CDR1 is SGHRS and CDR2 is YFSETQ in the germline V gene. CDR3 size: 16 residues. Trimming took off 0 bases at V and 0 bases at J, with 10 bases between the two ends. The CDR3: CASSLAPAGSYNEQFF. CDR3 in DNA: TGCGCCAGCAGCTTGGCCCCTGCTGGCTCCTACAATGAGCAGTTCTTC.

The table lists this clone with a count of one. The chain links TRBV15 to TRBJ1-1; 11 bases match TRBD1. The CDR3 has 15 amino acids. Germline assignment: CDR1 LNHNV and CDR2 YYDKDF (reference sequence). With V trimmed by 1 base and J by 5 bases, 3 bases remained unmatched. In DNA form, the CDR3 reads TGTGCCACCAGCAGAGGAGGGACAGGGGGGACTGAAGCTTTCTTT. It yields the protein CATSRGGTGGTEAFF.

The CDR3 reads CATSRDRLGNSPLHF. In nucleotides, the CDR3 is TGTGCCACCAGCAGAGACCGCCTTGGGAATTCACCCCTCCACTTT. The gene calls are TRBV15 and TRBJ1-6; D not certain. This CDR3 is built from 15 residues. Germline CDR1 is LNHNV and CDR2 is YYDKDF (reference sequence). Trimming cost V 0 bases and J 7 bases, with 10 bases left between them.

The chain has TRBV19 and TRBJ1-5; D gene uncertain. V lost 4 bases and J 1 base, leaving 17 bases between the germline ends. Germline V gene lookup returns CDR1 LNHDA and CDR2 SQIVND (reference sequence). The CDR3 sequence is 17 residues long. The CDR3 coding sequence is TGTGCCAGTAGTAGGTGGGCTGTACTTCGGAGCAATCAGCCCCAGCATTTT. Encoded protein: CASSRWAVLRSNQPQHF.

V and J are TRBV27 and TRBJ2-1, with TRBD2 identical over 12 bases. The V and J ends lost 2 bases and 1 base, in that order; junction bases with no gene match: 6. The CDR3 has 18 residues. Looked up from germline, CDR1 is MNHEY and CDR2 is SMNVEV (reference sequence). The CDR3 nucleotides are TGTGCCAGCAGTTTACCTCCACTAGCGGGGGGATCCTACAATGAGCAGTTCTTC. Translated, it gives CASSLPPLAGGSYNEQFF.

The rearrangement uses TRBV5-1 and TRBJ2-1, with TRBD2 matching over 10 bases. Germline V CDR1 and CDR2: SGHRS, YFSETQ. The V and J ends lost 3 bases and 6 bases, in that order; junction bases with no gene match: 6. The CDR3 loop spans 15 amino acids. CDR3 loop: CASSSGTSETNEQFF. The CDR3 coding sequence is TGCGCCAGCAGCTCCGGGACTAGCGAGACCAATGAGCAGTTCTTC.

The CDR3 DNA sequence: TGTGCCAGCAGCTTAGGAGGGCGGGACACCGGGGAGCTGTTTTTT. Translation: CASSLGGRDTGELFF. The chain links TRBV11-3 to TRBJ2-2; D may be TRBD2 (5 bases). Germline V lookup: CDR1 SGHNT, CDR2 YENEEA. The CDR3 is made up of 15 amino acids. The V end lost 1 base, the J end lost 3 bases, and 9 bases lay between the germline ends.

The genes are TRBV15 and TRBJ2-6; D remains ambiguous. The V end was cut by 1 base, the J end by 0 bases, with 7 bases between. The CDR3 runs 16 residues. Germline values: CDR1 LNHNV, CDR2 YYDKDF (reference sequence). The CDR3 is CATSRGQHSGANVLTF. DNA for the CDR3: TGTGCCACCAGCAGAGGCCAGCACTCTGGGGCCAACGTCCTGACTTTC.

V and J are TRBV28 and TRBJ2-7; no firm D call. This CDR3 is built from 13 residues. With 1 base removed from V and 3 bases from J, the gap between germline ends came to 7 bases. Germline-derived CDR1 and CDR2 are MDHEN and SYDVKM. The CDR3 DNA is TGTGCCAGCAGTTTATTGAGTGGCTACGAGCAGTACTTC. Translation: CASSLLSGYEQYF. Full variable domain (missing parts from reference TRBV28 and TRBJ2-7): DVKVTQSSRYLVKRTGEKVFLECVQDMDHENMFWYRQDPGLGLRLIYFSYDVKMKEKGDIPEGYSVSREKKERFSLILESASTNQTSMYLCASSLLSGYEQYFGPGTRLTVT.

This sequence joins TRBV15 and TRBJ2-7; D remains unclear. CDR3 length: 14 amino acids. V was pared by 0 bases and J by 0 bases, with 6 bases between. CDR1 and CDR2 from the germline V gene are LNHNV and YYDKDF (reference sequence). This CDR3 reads CATSRDPPSYEQYF. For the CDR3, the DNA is TGTGCCACCAGCAGAGATCCCCCCTCCTACGAGCAGTACTTC.

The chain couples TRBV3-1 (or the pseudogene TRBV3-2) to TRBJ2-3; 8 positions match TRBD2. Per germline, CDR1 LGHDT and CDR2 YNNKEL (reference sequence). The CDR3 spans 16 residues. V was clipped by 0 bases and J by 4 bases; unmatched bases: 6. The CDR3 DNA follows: TGTGCCAGCAGCCAAGACCAGGGGCGGGGGGCAGATACGCAGTATTTT. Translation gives CASSQDQGRGADTQYF.

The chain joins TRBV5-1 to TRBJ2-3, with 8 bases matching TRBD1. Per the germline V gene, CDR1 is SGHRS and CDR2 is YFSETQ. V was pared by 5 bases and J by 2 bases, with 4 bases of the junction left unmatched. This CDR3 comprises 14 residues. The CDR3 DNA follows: TGCGCCAGCAGACGGACAGGGCCCACAGATACGCAGTATTTT. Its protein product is CASRRTGPTDTQYF.

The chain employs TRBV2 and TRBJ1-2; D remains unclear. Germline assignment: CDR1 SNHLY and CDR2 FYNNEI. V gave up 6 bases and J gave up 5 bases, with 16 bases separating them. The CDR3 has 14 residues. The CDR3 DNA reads TGTGCCAGCAGCAGCATGACGGATTCTTATGGCTACACCTTC. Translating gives CASSSMTDSYGYTF. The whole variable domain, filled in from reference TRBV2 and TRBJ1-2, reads EPEVTQTPSHQVTQMGQEVILRCVPISNHLYFYWYRQILGQKVEFLVSFYNNEISEKSEIFDDQFSVERPDGSNFTLKIRSTKLEDSAMYFCASSSMTDSYGYTFGSGTRLTVV.

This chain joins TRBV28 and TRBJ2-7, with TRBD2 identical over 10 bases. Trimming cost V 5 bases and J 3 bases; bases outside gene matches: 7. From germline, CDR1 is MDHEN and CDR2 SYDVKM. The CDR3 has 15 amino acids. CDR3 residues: CASSLKTSGLYEQYF. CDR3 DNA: TGTGCCAGCAGTCTCAAGACTAGCGGGCTCTACGAGCAGTACTTC.

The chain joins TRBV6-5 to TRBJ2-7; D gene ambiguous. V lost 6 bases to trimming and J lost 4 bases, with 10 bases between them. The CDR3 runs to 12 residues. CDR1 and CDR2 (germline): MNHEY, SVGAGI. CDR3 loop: CASSGVGYEQYF. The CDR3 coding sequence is TGTGCCAGCAGCGGAGTGGGTTACGAGCAGTACTTC.

The CDR3 spells CASSLGGGRVEKLFF. DNA of the CDR3: TGTGCCAGCAGTTTAGGAGGGGGTAGGGTAGAAAAACTGTTTTTT. The chain uses TRBV28 and TRBJ1-4; D is possibly TRBD1 (6 bases). The CDR3 extends over 15 amino acids. V lost 2 bases and J lost 8, with 15 bases in between. The germline gives CDR1 MDHEN, CDR2 SYDVKM. Complete variable domain (other parts from reference TRBV28 and TRBJ1-4): DVKVTQSSRYLVKRTGEKVFLECVQDMDHENMFWYRQDPGLGLRLIYFSYDVKMKEKGDIPEGYSVSREKKERFSLILESASTNQTSMYLCASSLGGGRVEKLFFGSGTQLSVL.

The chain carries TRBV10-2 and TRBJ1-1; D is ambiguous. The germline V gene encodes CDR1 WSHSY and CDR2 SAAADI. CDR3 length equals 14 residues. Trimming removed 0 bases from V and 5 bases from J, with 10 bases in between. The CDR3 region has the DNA TGCGCCAGCAGTGAGTCGGATATGGGGACTGAAGCTTTCTTT. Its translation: CASSESDMGTEAFF.

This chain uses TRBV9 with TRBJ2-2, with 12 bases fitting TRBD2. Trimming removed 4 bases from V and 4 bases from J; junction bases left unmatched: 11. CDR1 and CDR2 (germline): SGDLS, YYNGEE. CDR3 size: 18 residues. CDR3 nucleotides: TGTGCCAGCAGCCCCGGACTAGCGGGGAAGGTGGCCACCGGGGAGCTGTTTTTT. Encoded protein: CASSPGLAGKVATGELFF. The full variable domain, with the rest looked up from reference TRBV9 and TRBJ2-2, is DSGVTQTPKHLITATGQRVTLRCSPRSGDLSVYWYQQSLDQGLQFLIQYYNGEERAKGNILERFSAQQFPDLHSELNLSSLELGDSALYFCASSPGLAGKVATGELFFGEGSRLTVL.

CDR3 DNA sequence: TGTGCCAGCAGCGTTACTAGCGCCGAGAATGAGCAGTTCTTC. It yields the protein CASSVTSAENEQFF. The V and J genes are TRBV11-2 and TRBJ2-1; 7 nucleotides line up with TRBD2. The V gene's germline CDR1 is SGHAT and CDR2 FQNNGV. The CDR3 extends over 14 amino acids. V lost 5 bases and J lost 7; bases outside the gene matches: 8. Filled out from reference TRBV11-2 and TRBJ2-1, the complete variable domain reads EAGVAQSPRYKIIEKRQSVAFWCNPISGHATLYWYQQILGQGPKLLIQFQNNGVVDDSQLPKDRFSAERLKGVDSTLKIQPAKLEDSAVYLCASSVTSAENEQFFGPGTRLTVL.

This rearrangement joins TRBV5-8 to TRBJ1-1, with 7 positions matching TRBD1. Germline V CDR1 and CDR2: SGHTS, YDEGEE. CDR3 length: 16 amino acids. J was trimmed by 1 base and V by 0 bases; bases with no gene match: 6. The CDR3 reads CASSLARGGRNTEAFF. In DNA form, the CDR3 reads TGTGCCAGCAGCTTGGCCAGGGGGGGGAGGAACACTGAAGCTTTCTTT.